The next 27 T cell receptor beta chains were all read from a single sample in a study of cytomegalovirus exposure and HLA in healthy donors. The PCR contained 60 Vbeta and 13 Jbeta primers. Sequencing used immunoSEQ multiplex PCR; TCRdb keeps in-frame clones, though not all of them. This sample has nearly 80,000 clones, with roughly 79% found just once. The sample consisted of PBMCs. All receptors derive from a middle-aged woman in good health and CMV-seropositive.

CDR3 in amino acids: CSAEVLSYGYTF. CDR3 sequence (DNA): TGCAGCGCCGAGGTACTTAGCTATGGCTACACCTTC. The rearrangement links TRBV29-1 to TRBJ1-2; D call uncertain. Looked up from germline, CDR1 is SQVTM and CDR2 is ANQGSEA. The germline V and J ends were trimmed by 7 bases and 4 bases, with 13 bases remaining between them. CDR3 length equals 12 residues.

This chain uses TRBV5-1 with TRBJ1-1; D may be TRBD1 (5 bases). Trimming stripped 0 bases from V and 0 bases from J, with 9 bases between. Germline CDR1 SGHRS, CDR2 YFSETQ. The CDR3 sequence is 15 residues long. CDR3 loop: CASSLDPGMNTEAFF. DNA of the CDR3: TGCGCCAGCAGCTTGGACCCAGGGATGAACACTGAAGCTTTCTTT.

The chain joins TRBV28 to TRBJ1-2, with TRBD1 matching 7 bases. This CDR3 spans 13 amino acids. Unmatched junction bases numbered 9, after V lost 6 bases and J lost 8 bases. Germline V gene data show CDR1 as MDHEN and CDR2 as SYDVKM. The CDR3 region is CASRPDRVWGYTF. The DNA for the CDR3 is TGTGCCAGCAGACCAGACAGGGTATGGGGCTACACCTTC.

This chain joins TRBV30 and TRBJ2-2; the D gene is possibly TRBD2 (5 bases). The germline V gene encodes CDR1 GTSNPN and CDR2 SVGIG (reference sequence). The CDR3 is 15 amino acids. The V gene lost 0 bases and the J gene lost 3 bases, with 11 bases spanning the gap. The CDR3 is CAWSVLGFDTGELFF. The CDR3 DNA reads as TGTGCCTGGAGTGTACTAGGGTTCGACACCGGGGAGCTGTTTTTT.

The V gene is TRBV19, the J gene TRBJ2-5; D uncertain. Germline CDR1 reads LNHDA; CDR2 reads SQIVND (reference sequence). The CDR3 totals 14 residues. Trimming cost V 3 bases and J 4 bases, with 12 bases left between them. CDR3: CASSIPRVGETQYF. Here the CDR3 DNA reads TGTGCCAGTAGTATCCCTCGGGTGGGAGAGACCCAGTACTTC.

This clone occurred a few times. The CDR3 spells CSVPTSRSYNEQFF. The CDR3 nucleotides read TGCAGCGTCCCGACATCACGTTCCTACAATGAGCAGTTCTTC. The V gene is TRBV29-1, the J gene TRBJ2-1, with D hard to call. Germline-derived CDR1 and CDR2 are SQVTM and ANQGSEA. V was pared by 6 bases and J by 1 base, with 13 bases between. The length of the CDR3 is 14 residues.

The chain is built from TRBV13 and TRBJ2-7; 11 bases map to TRBD2. Germline V gene data show CDR1 as PRHDT and CDR2 as FYEKMQ (reference sequence). Germline trimming cut 2 bases from V and 4 bases from J; bases unmatched to any gene: 10. CDR3 size: 17 residues. The CDR3 region is CASSLRPLAGGIYEQYF. The CDR3 coding sequence is TGTGCCAGCAGCTTACGACCCCTAGCGGGGGGAATATACGAGCAGTACTTC.

The CDR3 coding sequence is TGTGCCAGCAGCGAACGTGGGGCTTACGAGCAGTACTTC. This gives the protein CASSERGAYEQYF. The chain uses TRBV7-8 and TRBJ2-7, with D possibly matching TRBD1 (5 bases). This CDR3 region has 13 residues. CDR1 and CDR2 from the germline V gene are SGHVS and FQNEAQ. V gave up 5 bases and J gave up 4 bases, with 12 bases separating them.

This chain links TRBV6-5 with TRBJ2-3; D is possibly TRBD2 (5 bases). The germline V gene encodes CDR1 MNHEY and CDR2 SVGAGI. Trimming removed 6 bases at V and 2 bases at J, with 9 bases between. CDR3 length equals 13 residues. The CDR3 region has the DNA TGTGCCAGCAGGGACGACTACACAGATACGCAGTATTTT. Translated: CASRDDYTDTQYF.

This chain joins TRBV5-1 and TRBJ1-1; D not certain. V was cut by 0 bases and J by 4 bases, with 10 bases left in between. The CDR3 length is 14 residues. Germline V CDR1 and CDR2: SGHRS, YFSETQ. The CDR3 nucleotides are TGCGCCAGCAGCTTGGCGTTGGGGAGCACTGAAGCTTTCTTT. Protein: CASSLALGSTEAFF.

The chain uses TRBV7-8 and TRBJ1-2, with TRBD1 as a possible D gene (6 bases). The CDR3 covers 15 residues. V gave up 0 bases and J gave up 5 bases, with 13 bases separating them. Germline CDR1 and CDR2: SGHVS and FQNEAQ. CDR3 residues: CASSLASTRGYGYTF. The CDR3 DNA reads TGTGCCAGCAGCTTAGCTAGTACCAGGGGTTATGGCTACACCTTC.

The chain employs TRBV6-1 and TRBJ2-7; 11 positions match TRBD2. V lost 5 bases and J lost 5; bases outside the gene matches: 8. Germline V gene data show CDR1 as MNHNS and CDR2 as SASEGT. The length of the CDR3 is 15 residues. For the CDR3, the DNA is TGTGCCAGCAGTTCACTAGCGGGGGATACAAACGAGCAGTACTTC. Translated: CASSSLAGDTNEQYF.

This clone has more than one count but fewer than ten. DNA for the CDR3: TGCAGCGTCCAGGGGCGCGCGGAGACCCAGTACTTC. Translating gives CSVQGRAETQYF. J is TRBJ2-5 and V is TRBV29-1, with D perhaps matching TRBD1 (6 bases). Trimming shortened V by 6 bases and J by 5 bases, and 13 bases separated the two germline ends. The CDR3 spans 12 residues. Germline V gives CDR1 SQVTM, CDR2 ANQGSEA. Filled out from reference TRBV29-1 and TRBJ2-5, the complete variable domain reads SAVISQKPSRDICQRGTSLTIQCQVDSQVTMMFWYRQQPGQSLTLIATANQGSEATYESGFVIDKFPISRPNLTFSTLTVSNMSPEDSSIYLCSVQGRAETQYFGPGTRLLVL.

This clone was observed a handful of times. The chain employs TRBV7-9 and TRBJ1-5, with a possible D match to TRBD1 (6 bases). Germline assignment: CDR1 SEHNR and CDR2 FQNEAQ (reference sequence). The CDR3 has 15 amino acids. Trimming removed 3 bases at V and 2 bases at J, with 11 bases between. In DNA form, the CDR3 reads TGTGCCAGCAGCTTCGCAGGGGCTGGCAATCAGCCCCAGCATTTT. The encoded protein is CASSFAGAGNQPQHF.

This clone was detected a few times. CDR3: CASRERQDYGYTF. CDR3 in DNA: TGCGCCAGCAGGGAGAGACAGGACTATGGCTACACCTTC. The V call is TRBV10-1, the J call TRBJ1-2; D is possibly TRBD1 (6 bases). V lost 6 bases, J lost 3 bases, and 11 bases lay in between. The CDR3 consists of 13 residues. The germline V gene encodes CDR1 WNHNN and CDR2 SYGVQD (reference sequence).

This clone was seen a few times. The rearrangement uses TRBV5-6 and TRBJ2-7, with a weak D call TRBD2 (6 bases). Germline CDR1 and CDR2: SGHDT and YYEEEE. The CDR3 runs 16 residues. Trimming removed 1 base from V and 3 bases from J, with 17 bases in between. CDR3 protein: CASSLRTREPNYEQYF. DNA for the CDR3: TGTGCCAGCAGCTTGCGGACCCGGGAGCCAAACTACGAGCAGTACTTC.

V and J are TRBV28 and TRBJ1-4, with 9 bases identical to TRBD1. Germline CDR1 reads MDHEN; CDR2 reads SYDVKM. The CDR3 runs to 16 residues. V lost 6 bases, J lost 7 bases, and 12 bases stayed unmatched. The CDR3 region has the DNA TGTGCCAGCAGACTCGGACAGGGGAATAGGGTTGAAAAACTGTTTTTT. Its protein product is CASRLGQGNRVEKLFF.

The chain links TRBV28 to TRBJ2-5; D may be TRBD2 (6 bases). V shed 0 bases and J shed 3 bases, with 8 bases lying between them. The CDR3 spans 14 residues. The germline V gene encodes CDR1 MDHEN and CDR2 SYDVKM. The CDR3 nucleotides read TGTGCCAGCAGTTTATGGGGGGAGGAAGAGACCCAGTACTTC. Protein product: CASSLWGEEETQYF.

V is TRBV28 and J is TRBJ1-5, with 7 bases lining up with TRBD1. CDR3 length: 14 amino acids. With 4 bases clipped from V and 3 bases from J, the junction kept 3 bases outside the gene matches. The germline V gene has CDR1 MDHEN and CDR2 SYDVKM. The CDR3 coding sequence is TGTGCCAGCAGTTCGGACAGGACCAATCAGCCCCAGCATTTT. This translates into CASSSDRTNQPQHF.

This clone was seen only once. This sequence joins TRBV2 and TRBJ2-5, with 9 bases matching TRBD1. The CDR3 loop spans 12 amino acids. Germline CDR1 reads SNHLY; CDR2 reads FYNNEI. The V and J ends lost 8 bases and 9 bases, in that order; junction bases with no gene match: 7. As DNA, the CDR3 is TGTGCCAGCGGCGGGACAGGGCGATCCCAGTACTTC. It translates to CASGGTGRSQYF.

The chain links TRBV6-5 to TRBJ2-7; tentative D call: TRBD1 (6 bases). The CDR3 extends over 15 amino acids. V was cut by 8 bases and J by 6 bases, with 23 bases left in between. The germline gives CDR1 MNHEY, CDR2 SVGAGI. As DNA, the CDR3 is TGTGCCAGCCTATCGTCGACAGGCCCCGGGGTCGAGCAGTACTTC. It translates to CASLSSTGPGVEQYF.

The chain links TRBV30 to TRBJ1-6; D is perhaps TRBD1 (6 bases). CDR3 length equals 13 residues. The V end was cut by 7 bases, the J end by 7 bases, with 14 bases between. Germline V gene sequence: CDR1 GTSNPN, CDR2 SVGIG (reference sequence). CDR3 amino acids: CAFNREINSPLHF. DNA for the CDR3: TGTGCCTTCAACAGGGAAATCAATTCACCCCTCCACTTT.

The rearrangement uses TRBV7-8 and TRBJ2-2; tentatively, D is TRBD1 (6 bases). The CDR3 runs 18 residues. Germline loops: CDR1 SGHVS, CDR2 FQNEAQ. Trimming removed 5 bases at V and 1 base at J, with 20 bases between. The CDR3 region is CASSIRVIGTRNTGELFF. The CDR3 DNA reads TGTGCCAGCAGCATAAGGGTCATAGGGACAAGGAACACCGGGGAGCTGTTTTTT.

The chain combines TRBV7-9 with TRBJ2-2; no clear D gene. V dropped 7 bases and J dropped 2 bases, with 8 bases sitting between them. The V gene's germline CDR1 is SEHNR and CDR2 FQNEAQ (reference sequence). This CDR3 is built from 13 residues. In DNA form, the CDR3 reads TGTGCCAGCACTTTGACAAACACCGGGGAGCTGTTTTTT. Its protein is CASTLTNTGELFF.

The J gene is TRBJ2-7, the V gene TRBV29-1, with a weak D call TRBD2 (6 bases). V shed 6 bases and J shed 1 base, with 19 bases lying between them. Germline V lookup: CDR1 SQVTM, CDR2 ANQGSEA. The CDR3 sequence is 15 residues long. CDR3 DNA sequence: TGCAGCGTAGGCTTTGGGGTTAGCGGTTCCTACGAGCAGTACTTC. This sequence encodes CSVGFGVSGSYEQYF.

The chain employs TRBV7-2 and TRBJ2-2, with TRBD2 identical over 12 bases. The CDR3 spans 18 residues. V gave up 1 base and J gave up 7 bases; unmatched junction bases: 10. Germline CDR1 is SGHTA and CDR2 is FQGNSA. The CDR3 nucleotides are TGTGCCAGCAGCTTAGATGTACCTAGCGGGAGGGCGAACGGGGAGCTGTTTTTT. Translating gives CASSLDVPSGRANGELFF.

The chain carries TRBV5-6 and TRBJ2-1; the D gene is possibly TRBD2 (5 bases). This CDR3 is 16 amino acids long. Germline V gene sequence: CDR1 SGHDT, CDR2 YYEEEE. V was shortened by 0 bases and J by 0 bases, with 10 bases between the two germline ends. The CDR3 coding sequence is TGTGCCAGCAGCTTGGGTCCGGGGAGCTCCTACAATGAGCAGTTCTTC. The encoded protein is CASSLGPGSSYNEQFF.